A selection of T cell receptor beta chains follows, all from one sample in a study of radiation and T cells in renal cell carcinoma. Here immunoSEQ multiplex PCR was the method, and the copy in TCRdb shows in-frame clones only, minus some. The sample contains roughly 45,000 clones, 80% to 85% of which appear only once. Sequencing used blood, obtained from a patient whose treatment included radiotherapy and nephrectomy. These receptors were obtained from a woman aged 70-85 years with renal cell carcinoma. CDR3s include the opening cysteine and the closing phenylalanine or tryptophan. The order of the fields is V gene, D gene, J gene, clone size, CDR3 protein, CDR3 DNA. A D gene is named only where the DNA matches it firmly. For some rows the clone size is stated as once, few or many, or as a class when expanded; others skip it.

V gene: TRBV27
D gene: TRBD2
J gene: TRBJ2-3
clone size: .
CDR3 protein: CASSLSTTGGTDTQYF
CDR3 DNA: TGTGCCAGCAGTTTATCGACAACGGGGGGGACAGATACGCAGTATTTT

V gene: TRBV4-2
D gene: TRBD2
J gene: TRBJ2-5
clone size: .
CDR3 protein: CASSQDLGGGETQYF
CDR3 DNA: TGTGCCAGCAGCCAAGATCTGGGGGGGGGAGAGACCCAGTACTTC

V gene: TRBV5-6
D gene: .
J gene: TRBJ2-7
clone size: .
CDR3 protein: CASSGRQGYEQYF
CDR3 DNA: TGTGCCAGCAGCGGGCGGCAGGGGTACGAGCAGTACTTC

V gene: TRBV29-1
D gene: .
J gene: TRBJ1-2
clone size: .
CDR3 protein: CSADWGSGYGYTF
CDR3 DNA: TGCAGCGCCGACTGGGGGAGCGGCTATGGCTACACCTTC

V gene: TRBV5-4
D gene: TRBD2
J gene: TRBJ2-7
clone size: once
CDR3 protein: CASSPEGLPYEQYF
CDR3 DNA: TGTGCCAGCAGCCCGGAGGGACTACCCTACGAGCAGTACTTC

V gene: TRBV6-5
D gene: .
J gene: TRBJ2-5
clone size: .
CDR3 protein: CASSSGSGVETQYF
CDR3 DNA: TGTGCCAGCAGTTCCGGCTCGGGAGTAGAGACCCAGTACTTC

V gene: TRBV5-1
D gene: .
J gene: TRBJ2-5
clone size: .
CDR3 protein: CASSPLNQETQYF
CDR3 DNA: TGCGCCAGCAGCCCCCTGAACCAAGAGACCCAGTACTTC

V gene: TRBV5-8
D gene: TRBD1
J gene: TRBJ1-1
clone size: .
CDR3 protein: CASSSSTGGVTEAFF
CDR3 DNA: TGTGCCAGCAGCTCGTCGACAGGGGGGGTCACTGAAGCTTTCTTT

V gene: TRBV5-3
D gene: .
J gene: TRBJ1-3
clone size: few
CDR3 protein: CARSLGNPSGNTIYF
CDR3 DNA: TGTGCCAGAAGCTTAGGCAATCCCTCTGGAAACACCATATATTTT

V gene: TRBV7-3
D gene: TRBD1
J gene: TRBJ2-5
clone size: .
CDR3 protein: CASSLGQGGTQYF
CDR3 DNA: TGTGCCAGCAGCTTGGGACAGGGAGGGACCCAGTACTTC

V gene: TRBV10-2
D gene: .
J gene: TRBJ2-6
clone size: .
CDR3 protein: CASSLGVAGANVLTF
CDR3 DNA: TGCGCCAGCAGTTTGGGGGTTGCTGGGGCCAACGTCCTGACTTTC

V gene: TRBV19
D gene: TRBD2
J gene: TRBJ2-6
clone size: once
CDR3 protein: CASRGRGTGANVLTF
CDR3 DNA: TGTGCCAGTAGGGGGCGGGGGACTGGGGCCAACGTCCTGACTTTC

V gene: TRBV6-1
D gene: .
J gene: TRBJ1-5
clone size: .
CDR3 protein: CASSVGNQPQHF
CDR3 DNA: TGTGCCAGCAGTGTGGGTAATCAGCCCCAGCATTTT

V gene: TRBV19
D gene: TRBD1
J gene: TRBJ1-2
clone size: .
CDR3 protein: CASSIAGQGDRGYTF
CDR3 DNA: TGTGCCAGTAGTATAGCCGGACAGGGGGATCGTGGCTACACCTTC

V gene: TRBV6-5
D gene: .
J gene: TRBJ2-5
clone size: .
CDR3 protein: CASSYSGETQYF
CDR3 DNA: TGTGCCAGCAGTTACTCGGGCGAGACCCAGTACTTC

V gene: TRBV21-1
D gene: .
J gene: TRBJ2-1
clone size: .
CDR3 protein: CASSKASGGSNEQFF
CDR3 DNA: TGTGCCAGCAGCAAAGCTAGCGGGGGTTCCAATGAGCAGTTCTTC

V gene: TRBV7-5
D gene: .
J gene: TRBJ2-3
clone size: .
CDR3 protein: CARSYRFEIITDTQYF
CDR3 DNA: TGTGCCAGAAGCTACAGGTTCGAGATAATCACAGATACGCAGTATTTT

V gene: TRBV9
D gene: .
J gene: TRBJ2-5
clone size: .
CDR3 protein: CASSPRQGGPETQYF
CDR3 DNA: TGTGCCAGCAGCCCCCGTCAGGGGGGGCCCGAGACCCAGTACTTC

V gene: TRBV9
D gene: TRBD2
J gene: TRBJ2-7
clone size: .
CDR3 protein: CASGESGRSWEEQYF
CDR3 DNA: TGTGCCAGCGGTGAGAGCGGGAGATCGTGGGAAGAGCAGTACTTC

V gene: TRBV2
D gene: TRBD1
J gene: TRBJ1-4
clone size: .
CDR3 protein: CASSGGTGINEKLFF
CDR3 DNA: TGTGCCAGCAGTGGAGGGACAGGGATTAATGAAAAACTGTTTTTT

V gene: TRBV6-6
D gene: .
J gene: TRBJ1-5
clone size: many
CDR3 protein: CASRGRREQPQHF
CDR3 DNA: TGTGCCAGCAGGGGTCGGAGAGAGCAGCCCCAGCATTTT

V gene: TRBV6-1
D gene: TRBD1
J gene: TRBJ1-2
clone size: medium-sized
CDR3 protein: CASSKKTGASYGYTF
CDR3 DNA: TGTGCCAGCAGTAAAAAGACAGGGGCCAGTTATGGCTACACCTTC

V gene: TRBV15
D gene: TRBD1
J gene: TRBJ2-7
clone size: .
CDR3 protein: CATSRHDRGMYEQYF
CDR3 DNA: TGTGCCACCAGCAGACACGACAGGGGTATGTACGAGCAGTACTTC

V gene: TRBV6-1
D gene: .
J gene: TRBJ2-3
clone size: .
CDR3 protein: CASSEDHTDTQYF
CDR3 DNA: TGTGCCAGCAGTGAAGACCACACAGATACGCAGTATTTT

V gene: TRBV19
D gene: TRBD2
J gene: TRBJ2-5
clone size: .
CDR3 protein: CASSRTSGRGETQYF
CDR3 DNA: TGTGCCAGTAGTAGGACTAGCGGGAGGGGAGAGACCCAGTACTTC

V gene: TRBV7-2
D gene: .
J gene: TRBJ2-7
clone size: .
CDR3 protein: CASSLVAGSSYEQYF
CDR3 DNA: TGTGCCAGCAGCTTAGTTGCGGGGTCCTCCTACGAGCAGTACTTC

V gene: TRBV19
D gene: .
J gene: TRBJ2-5
clone size: .
CDR3 protein: CASSGRLKETQYF
CDR3 DNA: TGTGCCAGTAGTGGCCGGCTCAAAGAGACCCAGTACTTC

V gene: TRBV9
D gene: .
J gene: TRBJ1-3
clone size: few
CDR3 protein: CASSVDTGGNTIYF
CDR3 DNA: TGTGCCAGCAGCGTAGACACAGGCGGAAACACCATATATTTT

V gene: TRBV10-3
D gene: .
J gene: TRBJ1-1
clone size: .
CDR3 protein: CAISSGLNTEAFF
CDR3 DNA: TGTGCCATCAGTTCAGGACTGAACACTGAAGCTTTCTTT

V gene: TRBV6-1
D gene: .
J gene: TRBJ2-3
clone size: .
CDR3 protein: CASSDFGGTDTQYF
CDR3 DNA: TGTGCCAGCAGTGATTTTGGGGGCACAGATACGCAGTATTTT

V gene: TRBV9
D gene: .
J gene: TRBJ1-1
clone size: .
CDR3 protein: CASSVGGYTEAFF
CDR3 DNA: TGTGCCAGCAGCGTCGGGGGCTACACTGAAGCTTTCTTT

V gene: TRBV7-2
D gene: TRBD1
J gene: TRBJ2-3
clone size: .
CDR3 protein: CASSLQGADTQYF
CDR3 DNA: TGTGCCAGCAGCTTACAGGGGGCGGATACGCAGTATTTT

V gene: TRBV5-4
D gene: .
J gene: TRBJ1-6
clone size: once
CDR3 protein: CASSLAGPSPLHF
CDR3 DNA: TGTGCCAGCAGCTTGGCTGGCCCTTCACCCCTCCACTTT

V gene: TRBV4-1
D gene: .
J gene: TRBJ1-5
clone size: .
CDR3 protein: CASSQEGYGPQHF
CDR3 DNA: TGCGCCAGCAGCCAGGAAGGGTATGGGCCCCAGCATTTT

V gene: TRBV7-2
D gene: .
J gene: TRBJ2-7
clone size: .
CDR3 protein: CASSLAGAGSEQYF
CDR3 DNA: TGTGCCAGCAGCTTAGCAGGGGCAGGGAGCGAGCAGTACTTC

V gene: TRBV9
D gene: .
J gene: TRBJ2-1
clone size: .
CDR3 protein: CASSVGGGRTYNEQFF
CDR3 DNA: TGTGCCAGCAGCGTAGGAGGTGGACGTACTTACAATGAGCAGTTCTTC

V gene: TRBV7-8
D gene: TRBD2
J gene: TRBJ2-1
clone size: .
CDR3 protein: CASSYPGGSGVSYNEQFF
CDR3 DNA: TGTGCCAGCAGCTATCCTGGGGGTAGCGGGGTTTCCTACAATGAGCAGTTCTTC

V gene: TRBV4-3
D gene: TRBD2
J gene: TRBJ2-3
clone size: .
CDR3 protein: CASSHGPSGSSTDTQYF
CDR3 DNA: TGCGCCAGCAGCCATGGTCCTAGCGGATCTAGCACAGATACGCAGTATTTT

V gene: TRBV7-7
D gene: .
J gene: TRBJ2-2
clone size: .
CDR3 protein: CASSPNVDTGELFF
CDR3 DNA: TGTGCCAGCAGCCCAAACGTCGACACCGGGGAGCTGTTTTTT

V gene: TRBV7-3
D gene: .
J gene: TRBJ2-3
clone size: .
CDR3 protein: CASSSSSTDTQYF
CDR3 DNA: TGTGCCAGCAGTTCCAGTAGCACAGATACGCAGTATTTT

V gene: TRBV5-4
D gene: TRBD1
J gene: TRBJ2-7
clone size: .
CDR3 protein: CAIPGQGNYEQYF
CDR3 DNA: TGTGCCATTCCGGGACAGGGTAACTACGAGCAGTACTTC

V gene: TRBV2
D gene: .
J gene: TRBJ1-1
clone size: few
CDR3 protein: CASKDGNTEAFF
CDR3 DNA: TGTGCCAGCAAGGACGGAAACACTGAAGCTTTCTTT

V gene: TRBV19
D gene: TRBD2
J gene: TRBJ2-5
clone size: few
CDR3 protein: CASSIGAGVSETQYF
CDR3 DNA: TGTGCCAGTAGTATTGGGGCGGGAGTTAGCGAGACCCAGTACTTC

V gene: TRBV10-1
D gene: TRBD2
J gene: TRBJ2-7
clone size: few
CDR3 protein: CASSETSGTPYEQYF
CDR3 DNA: TGCGCCAGCAGTGAGACTAGCGGGACCCCCTACGAGCAGTACTTC

V gene: TRBV5-4
D gene: TRBD1
J gene: TRBJ1-2
clone size: .
CDR3 protein: CASSPPQGEHGYTF
CDR3 DNA: TGTGCCAGCAGCCCGCCGCAGGGGGAGCATGGCTACACCTTC

V gene: TRBV6-1
D gene: .
J gene: TRBJ2-2
clone size: .
CDR3 protein: CATSLLPGELFF
CDR3 DNA: TGTGCTACTAGCCTTTTACCCGGGGAGCTGTTTTTT

V gene: TRBV5-6
D gene: .
J gene: TRBJ2-5
clone size: few
CDR3 protein: CASSRSSGGKTQYF
CDR3 DNA: TGTGCCAGCAGTCGCAGCTCGGGGGGCAAGACCCAGTACTTC

V gene: TRBV5-4
D gene: .
J gene: TRBJ2-7
clone size: .
CDR3 protein: CASSLEGGGSYEQYF
CDR3 DNA: TGTGCCAGCAGCTTGGAGGGGGGTGGCTCCTACGAGCAGTACTTC

V gene: TRBV7-9
D gene: TRBD1
J gene: TRBJ1-2
clone size: .
CDR3 protein: CASSYSTPGGGYTF
CDR3 DNA: TGTGCCAGCAGCTACTCAACACCAGGGGGGGGCTACACCTTC

V gene: TRBV11-1
D gene: .
J gene: TRBJ2-2
clone size: .
CDR3 protein: CASSYRQEGGELFF
CDR3 DNA: TGTGCCAGCAGCTACCGACAGGAGGGCGGGGAGCTGTTTTTT

V gene: TRBV5-1
D gene: .
J gene: TRBJ2-3
clone size: .
CDR3 protein: CASSLDRNTQYF
CDR3 DNA: TGCGCCAGCAGCTTGGACCGAAATACGCAGTATTTT

V gene: TRBV7-3
D gene: .
J gene: TRBJ1-2
clone size: .
CDR3 protein: CASSLSSSGNYGYTF
CDR3 DNA: TGTGCCAGCAGCTTAAGCAGTTCCGGGAACTATGGCTACACCTTC

V gene: TRBV6-1
D gene: .
J gene: TRBJ2-2
clone size: .
CDR3 protein: CAITNTGELFF
CDR3 DNA: TGTGCCATAACAAACACCGGGGAGCTGTTTTTT

V gene: TRBV7-9
D gene: .
J gene: TRBJ1-5
clone size: .
CDR3 protein: CASSLFLGAGDNQPQHF
CDR3 DNA: TGTGCCAGCAGCTTATTCCTGGGGGCCGGGGACAATCAGCCCCAGCATTTT

V gene: TRBV7-3
D gene: .
J gene: TRBJ2-3
clone size: .
CDR3 protein: CASSLLGESVTQYF
CDR3 DNA: TGTGCCAGCAGCTTACTTGGAGAGTCTGTTACGCAGTATTTT

V gene: TRBV5-1
D gene: .
J gene: TRBJ1-4
clone size: .
CDR3 protein: CASSLEGSGKLFF
CDR3 DNA: TGCGCCAGCAGCTTGGAGGGGAGCGGGAAACTGTTTTTT

V gene: TRBV7-9
D gene: .
J gene: TRBJ2-2
clone size: .
CDR3 protein: CASTKTENTGELFF
CDR3 DNA: TGTGCCAGCACCAAGACAGAGAACACCGGGGAGCTGTTTTTT

V gene: TRBV4-1
D gene: .
J gene: TRBJ1-4
clone size: .
CDR3 protein: CASSQGGNEKLFF
CDR3 DNA: TGCGCCAGCAGCCAAGGTGGAAATGAAAAACTGTTTTTT

V gene: TRBV27
D gene: .
J gene: TRBJ2-1
clone size: .
CDR3 protein: CASSPPGTEQFF
CDR3 DNA: TGTGCCAGCAGTCCCCCCGGCACCGAGCAGTTCTTC